The rows below give T cell receptor beta chains drawn from one sample of a study of T cells in Graves' hyperthyroidism and ophthalmopathy. TCRdb reprocessed the multiplex PCR reads with MiXCR, giving one entry per CDR3 protein. The sample yields 390,000 or so distinct CDR3 sequences, 14% to 15% seen once. Sequencing was carried out using blood. Receptors were obtained from a man aged 18-30 years with Graves' ophthalmopathy. The CDR3 runs from the conserved cysteine through the conserved F or W. D genes are given only for firm matches. Some rows mark clone size as missing; the rest say once, few, many or name a class of expanded clone.

>TRBJ2-5|TRBV12-3/TRBV12-4|NA|15|once
CASNGDGGPGKTQYF
TGTGCCAGCAACGGAGACGGGGGGCCGGGAAAGACCCAGTACTTC
>TRBJ2-3|TRBV29-1|NA|11|NA
CSVDSTDTQYF
TGCAGCGTTGATAGCACAGATACGCAGTATTTT
>TRBJ1-6|TRBV30|NA|15|many
CAWSVGATYNSPLHF
TGTGCCTGGAGTGTAGGGGCTACCTATAATTCACCCCTCCACTTT
>TRBJ2-1|TRBV5-4|TRBD2|16|once
CASSASLAGGYNEQFF
TGTGCCAGCAGCGCCTCACTAGCGGGGGGGTACAATGAGCAGTTCTTC
>TRBJ2-3|TRBV3-1|NA|14|many
CASSFVGNTDTQYF
TGTGCCAGCAGCTTTGTGGGCAACACAGATACGCAGTATTTT
>TRBJ1-2|TRBV2|NA|10|many
CASSTNGYTF
TGTGCCAGCAGCACCAACGGCTACACCTTC
>TRBJ1-1|TRBV11-2|NA|14|many
CASSSTGLNTEAFF
TGTGCCAGCAGCTCGACAGGCTTGAACACTGAAGCTTTCTTT
>TRBJ2-1|TRBV4-1|TRBD2|15|many
CASSQDPGAGNEQFF
TGCGCCAGCAGCCAAGACCCGGGAGCGGGAAATGAGCAGTTCTTC
>TRBJ2-7|TRBV10-3|TRBD2|14|few
CAIRTSGSDYEQYF
TGTGCCATCAGAACTAGCGGGAGTGACTACGAGCAGTACTTC
>TRBJ2-5|TRBV5-4|TRBD2|15|NA
CASSLQFGGGETQYF
TGTGCCAGCAGCTTGCAGTTCGGCGGGGGGGAGACCCAGTACTTC
>TRBJ1-2|TRBV28|NA|14|many
CASSFFWGAYGYTF
TGTGCCAGCAGTTTTTTTTGGGGCGCGTATGGCTACACCTTC
>TRBJ2-2|TRBV5-1|NA|14|many
CASSLASESGELFF
TGCGCCAGCAGCTTGGCCTCTGAAAGCGGGGAGCTGTTTTTT
>TRBJ2-1|TRBV5-1|TRBD1|15|NA
CASSLVQGAYNEQFF
TGCGCCAGCAGCTTGGTACAGGGGGCCTACAATGAGCAGTTCTTC
>TRBJ2-2|TRBV12-3/TRBV12-4|TRBD2|14|many
CASSSLAGGRELFF
TGTGCCAGCAGTTCACTAGCGGGGGGACGGGAGCTGTTTTTT
>TRBJ1-3|TRBV20-1|TRBD1|15|NA
CSAPAGRQGGNTIYF
TGCAGTGCTCCGGCGGGCCGACAGGGTGGAAACACCATATATTTT
>TRBJ2-5|TRBV27|TRBD1|15|few
CASSLWDRGLGTQYF
TGTGCCAGCAGTTTGTGGGACAGGGGGCTGGGGACCCAGTACTTC
>TRBJ1-1|TRBV12-3/TRBV12-4|NA|11|many
CASTQNFEAFF
TGTGCCAGCACCCAGAACTTTGAAGCTTTCTTT
>TRBJ2-3|TRBV19|NA|18|few
CASSIGPASSIGGYTQYF
TGTGCCAGTAGTATTGGTCCCGCCAGTAGTATTGGGGGTTATACGCAGTATTTT
>TRBJ1-2|TRBV30|NA|16|many
CAWSVQLSRANYGYTF
TGTGCCTGGAGTGTACAACTCTCTAGAGCGAACTATGGCTACACCTTC
>TRBJ2-3|TRBV6-1|TRBD1|15|many
CASSPNRGVTDTQYF
TGTGCCAGCAGTCCGAACAGGGGAGTCACAGATACGCAGTATTTT
>TRBJ1-1|TRBV7-8|TRBD1|14|many
CASSRGTGGTEAFF
TGTGCCAGCAGCCGAGGGACAGGGGGCACTGAAGCTTTCTTT
>TRBJ1-6|TRBV6-2/TRBV6-3|NA|11|many
CASSSTFPLHF
TGTGCCAGCAGTTCGACATTCCCCCTCCACTTT
>TRBJ1-2|TRBV6-5|NA|16|few
CASSYRLGGWGGGYTF
TGTGCCAGCAGTTACCGTTTGGGAGGCTGGGGAGGCGGCTACACCTTC
>TRBJ1-3|TRBV20-1|NA|15|many
CSAREGGKGGNTIYF
TGCAGTGCTAGGGAGGGGGGTAAAGGTGGAAACACCATATATTTT
>TRBJ2-3|TRBV7-8|NA|17|many
CASSFPTGQIGGDTQYF
TGTGCCAGCAGCTTCCCTACTGGGCAGATTGGGGGAGATACGCAGTATTTT
>TRBJ1-6|TRBV11-2|NA|12|many
CASSFENSPLHF
TGTGCCAGCAGCTTTGAGAATTCACCCCTCCACTTT
>TRBJ2-3|TRBV20-1|NA|10|few
CSASGDTQYF
TGCAGTGCTAGCGGCGATACGCAGTATTTT
>TRBJ2-5|TRBV5-5|NA|14|few
CASSLYRGGETQYF
TGTGCCAGCAGCTTGTACAGGGGAGGAGAGACCCAGTACTTC
>TRBJ1-1|TRBV10-3|NA|13|few
CAISESQGSEAFF
TGTGCCATCAGTGAGTCGCAGGGGAGTGAAGCTTTCTTT
>TRBJ2-2|TRBV7-7|NA|14|NA
CASSLATGGGELFF
TGTGCTAGCAGCTTAGCTACTGGTGGAGGGGAGCTGTTTTTT
>TRBJ2-4|TRBV7-2|TRBD1|14|few
CASSLGTGGDIQYF
TGTGCCAGCAGCTTAGGGACAGGGGGGGACATTCAGTACTTC
>TRBJ2-1|TRBV11-3|TRBD2|15|many
CASSSLAVSYNEQFF
TGTGCCAGCAGCTCACTAGCGGTATCCTACAATGAGCAGTTCTTC
>TRBJ2-5|TRBV11-2|TRBD2|21|many
CASSLVFTSGRTTITKETQYF
TGTGCCAGCAGCTTAGTATTTACTAGCGGGAGGACTACAATAACTAAAGAGACCCAGTACTTC
>TRBJ1-4|TRBV12-3/TRBV12-4|NA|14|NA
CASSETGSVEKLFF
TGTGCCAGCAGCGAAACAGGGTCGGTTGAAAAACTGTTTTTT
>TRBJ2-6|TRBV4-1|NA|19|few
CASSQVPVSARGGANVLTF
TGCGCCAGCAGCCAAGTCCCGGTGTCGGCCAGAGGTGGGGCCAACGTCCTGACTTTC
>TRBJ2-7|TRBV20-1|NA|14|many
CSARDPRSSGEQYF
TGCAGTGCTAGAGATCCCAGGTCTTCCGGCGAGCAGTACTTC
>TRBJ2-1|TRBV6-4|TRBD1|15|NA
CASSDSGTGTNEQFF
TGTGCCAGCAGTGACTCGGGGACAGGGACGAATGAGCAGTTCTTC
>TRBJ1-4|TRBV6-4|NA|18|many
CASSDSERDFPLGEKLFF
TGTGCCAGCAGTGACTCGGAGCGCGACTTCCCCTTGGGGGAAAAACTGTTTTTT
>TRBJ2-3|TRBV2|TRBD2|15|many
CASSAKAGGADTQYF
TGTGCCAGCAGTGCAAAAGCGGGAGGGGCAGATACGCAGTATTTT
>TRBJ2-1|TRBV27|NA|14|many
CASSPSAAHNEQFF
TGTGCCAGCAGTCCCTCCGCCGCCCACAATGAGCAGTTCTTC
>TRBJ1-2|TRBV5-6|NA|14|many
CASSSYRENYGYTF
TGTGCCAGCAGCTCGTACAGGGAAAACTATGGCTACACCTTC
>TRBJ2-5|TRBV11-2|TRBD2|18|many
CASSLDPNSAGAGETQYF
TGTGCCAGCAGCTTAGACCCGAACTCAGCGGGAGCTGGAGAGACCCAGTACTTC
>TRBJ2-7|TRBV9|NA|15|many
CASSVGTELSYEQYF
TGTGCCAGCAGCGTAGGGACAGAACTGTCCTACGAGCAGTACTTC
>TRBJ1-1|TRBV6-5|NA|13|NA
CASSYSQSRGAFF
TGTGCCAGCAGTTACTCCCAGAGCAGGGGAGCTTTCTTT
>TRBJ2-1|TRBV12-3/TRBV12-4|TRBD2|17|many
CASSFLLAGGNRDEQFF
TGTGCCAGCAGTTTCCTGCTAGCGGGGGGAAATAGGGATGAGCAGTTCTTC
>TRBJ1-6|TRBV12-3/TRBV12-4|NA|15|few
CASSRGQVPNSPLHF
TGTGCCAGCAGCCGTGGGCAGGTTCCTAATTCACCCCTCCACTTT
>TRBJ1-4|TRBV7-9|TRBD1|15|NA
CASSSDRVMFEKLFF
TGTGCCAGCAGTTCCGACAGGGTAATGTTTGAAAAACTGTTTTTT
>TRBJ2-1|TRBV7-3|NA|13|many
CASSLTPFNEQFF
TGTGCCAGCAGCTTAACCCCTTTTAATGAGCAGTTCTTC
>TRBJ2-2|TRBV11-3|TRBD2|14|many
CASSTGTRAGELFF
TGTGCCAGCAGCACCGGGACTAGGGCCGGGGAGCTGTTTTTT
>TRBJ2-3|TRBV20-1|NA|17|many
CSARLSSWYTSTDTQYF
TGCAGTGCTAGGCTTTCTAGTTGGTACACTAGCACAGATACGCAGTATTTT